This T cell receptor (beta chain) derives from a study of metastatic and nonmetastatic thyroid tumors. Study as a whole: Malignant thyroid and benign thyroid patients provided blood and tumor or nodule tissue whose repertoires were compared.

The study's findings and limits: Reported TCR beta diversity, measured in blood and tumor, was significantly higher for malignant thyroid tumors than for benign nodules.

V was pared by 8 bases and J by 4 bases, with 12 bases between. Germline V gives CDR1 DFQATT, CDR2 SNEGSKA (reference sequence). This CDR3 is 12 amino acids long. The table lists this clone with a few counts. Its antigen remains unidentified. Original data processing: Clinicopathological groups differed in CDR3, with these differences serving to build a distant-metastasis classifier for papillary thyroid cancer. TCRdb reanalyzed the PCR reads with MiXCR. The V and J calls reflect TCRdb's pipeline rather than the authors' work. The table shows 50,000 to 65,000 clones, with about 15% occurring only once. There were no patients who had received any treatment before thyroid surgery.

Sequencing used blood. This chain connects TRBV20-1 to TRBJ1-5; possible D gene TRBD1, 5 bases. The sequence came from a female donor with papillary thyroid cancer or a benign thyroid nodule (not recorded which). Some clones in this sample may be carry-over from other donors' samples. Written as DNA, the CDR3 is TGCAGTTCCGGCGGGGGTAATCAGCCCCAGCATTTT. As protein: CSSGGGNQPQHF.